The 25 T cell receptor beta chains reported below all come from one sample, sequenced in a study of blood T cells in healthy people across ages. The use of a sample-barcoded 5' primer and a J-beta primer mix characterized a second PCR of roughly 6 to 11 cycles. Using its own MiXCR run on the 5' RACE reads, TCRdb lists one record per CDR3 protein. The table has 1.5 million to 2 million distinct CDR3 sequences, roughly 30% seen once. The sequencing sample was made of blood. The receptors were gathered from a woman under 40 in good health.

This rearrangement joins TRBV5-5 to TRBJ1-1; D gene ambiguous. Trimming cost V 0 bases and J 0 bases, with 9 bases left between them. This CDR3 region has 15 residues. CDR1 is SGHKS and CDR2 is YYEKEE in the germline V gene (reference sequence). The CDR3 bases are TGTGCCAGCAGCTTGGAGGTGGTGGTGAACACTGAAGCTTTCTTT. It yields the protein CASSLEVVVNTEAFF.

This clonotype was observed many times. This rearrangement joins TRBV27 to TRBJ2-7; 8 bases line up with TRBD1. There are 16 residues in the CDR3. The J segment lost 3 bases and the V segment lost 3 bases, leaving 10 bases of the junction unmatched. CDR1 and CDR2 (germline): MNHEY, SMNVEV (reference sequence). The chain's CDR3 is CASSFYPGTGDYEQYF. The CDR3, as DNA: TGTGCCAGCAGTTTCTACCCCGGGACAGGAGACTACGAGCAGTACTTC.

Note on this clonotype: The junction and the germline gene differ at one end; a read error may be behind it. The V call is TRBV10-3, the J call TRBJ2-5, with D tentatively TRBD1 (6 bases). The CDR3 has 14 residues. CDR1 and CDR2 (germline): ENHRY, SYGVKD. The CDR3 sequence: CAVSSTQGKETQYF. Written as DNA, the CDR3 is TGTGCCGTCAGCTCCACTCAGGGGAAAGAGACCCAGTACTTC.

This clonotype was seen more than once but under ten times. CDR3 loop: CASRDRGMYGYTF. The CDR3 nucleotides are TGTGCCAGCAGGGACAGGGGGATGTATGGCTACACCTTC. J is TRBJ1-2 and V is TRBV27; 10 bases line up with TRBD1. The CDR3 runs to 13 residues. Germline V CDR1 and CDR2: MNHEY, SMNVEV (reference sequence). Trimming took 6 bases from V and 5 from J; bases not matched to a gene: 3.

The chain employs TRBV29-1 and TRBJ2-5, with 7 bases lining up with TRBD2. The CDR3 totals 13 residues. The V gene end was trimmed by 6 bases and the J gene end by 5 bases; junction bases not matched to a gene: 9. Per germline, CDR1 SQVTM and CDR2 ANQGSEA. In DNA, the CDR3 is TGCAGCGTCCAAAAGCGGGATCTGGAGACCCAGTACTTC. Amino acids: CSVQKRDLETQYF.

This clonotype was picked up a small number of times. This chain connects TRBV18 to TRBJ2-3; a possible D gene is TRBD1 (5 bases). CDR3 length: 13 amino acids. The germline V gene encodes CDR1 KGHSH and CDR2 LQKENI. V was clipped by 3 bases and J by 5 bases, with 9 bases between them. The CDR3 nucleotides read TGTGCCAGCTCACCGTACAGGCAAGATACGCAGTATTTT. Its translation: CASSPYRQDTQYF.

The V gene is TRBV2, the J gene TRBJ2-7, with 7 bases aligning to TRBD1. From germline, CDR1 is SNHLY and CDR2 FYNNEI. V lost 10 bases to trimming and J lost 8 bases; unmatched junction nucleotides: 14. This CDR3 region has 13 residues. The CDR3 region is CATGDSSLAQQYF. The CDR3 region has the DNA TGTGCCACCGGGGACAGTTCGTTAGCGCAGCAGTACTTC. The full variable domain, rest sourced from reference TRBV2 and TRBJ2-7, is EPEVTQTPSHQVTQMGQEVILRCVPISNHLYFYWYRQILGQKVEFLVSFYNNEISEKSEIFDDQFSVERPDGSNFTLKIRSTKLEDSAMYFCATGDSSLAQQYFGPGTRLTVT.

In this sample, this clonotype turned up a few times. The chain has TRBV28 and TRBJ1-2, with a possible D match to TRBD1 (6 bases). With 11 bases removed from V and 13 bases from J, the gap between germline ends came to 23 bases. The CDR3 extends over 12 amino acids. Germline-derived CDR1 and CDR2 are MDHEN and SYDVKM. The CDR3 sequence is CAGTKVDRQVTF. The CDR3 DNA sequence: TGTGCCGGCACCAAAGTTGACAGACAGGTCACCTTC.

This clonotype came up a few times. This rearrangement joins TRBV7-8 to TRBJ1-1; D is unclear. The CDR3 totals 14 residues. The V gene lost 2 bases and the J gene lost 0 bases, with 7 bases spanning the gap. Germline CDR1 SGHVS, CDR2 FQNEAQ. Written as DNA, the CDR3 is TGTGCCAGCAGCTTAACGGTTCTGAACACTGAAGCTTTCTTT. It is translated as CASSLTVLNTEAFF. The complete variable domain, with remaining parts taken from reference TRBV7-8 and TRBJ1-1, reads GAGVSQSPRYKVAKRGQDVALRCDPISGHVSLFWYQQALGQGPEFLTYFQNEAQLDKSGLPSDRFFAERPEGSVSTLKIQRTQQEDSAVYLCASSLTVLNTEAFFGQGTRLTVV.

The rearrangement joins TRBV20-1 to TRBJ2-2, with D possibly being TRBD2 (5 bases). Deletions cut 5 bases from V and 3 bases from J, with 10 bases between. The CDR3 runs to 13 residues. The germline V gene has CDR1 DFQATT and CDR2 SNEGSKA (reference sequence). The CDR3 loop is CSAYPRDTGELFF. CDR3 bases: TGCAGTGCTTACCCGAGGGACACCGGGGAGCTGTTTTTT.

In this sample, this clonotype turned up a few times. The chain employs TRBV29-1 and TRBJ2-3; no reliable D call. The CDR3 has 13 residues. With 4 bases removed from V and 6 bases from J, the gap between germline ends came to 14 bases. Germline V gene lookup returns CDR1 SQVTM and CDR2 ANQGSEA. The CDR3 loop reads CSVGWQASDTQYF. The CDR3 DNA reads TGCAGCGTTGGATGGCAGGCATCCGATACGCAGTATTTT.

The chain combines TRBV11-2 with TRBJ2-7; the D call may be TRBD1 or TRBD2 (5 bases each). Germline CDR1 SGHAT, CDR2 FQNNGV. This CDR3 region has 15 residues. The V and J ends lost 1 base and 1 base respectively, with 11 bases between them. The CDR3 nucleotides read TGTGCCAGCAGCTTAGCGACGGGACGATCCTACGAGCAGTACTTC. Residues: CASSLATGRSYEQYF.

This clonotype was seen more than once but under ten times. This chain joins TRBV5-4 and TRBJ2-2; 8 bases align to TRBD1. Losses at the gene ends were 1 base for V and 4 bases for J; bases not matched to a gene: 6. Germline CDR1 is SGHNT and CDR2 is YYREEE (reference sequence). The length of the CDR3 is 16 residues. The CDR3 is CASSLREQGVTGELFF. For the CDR3, the DNA is TGTGCCAGCAGCTTGCGGGAACAGGGGGTCACCGGGGAGCTGTTTTTT.

This rearrangement joins TRBV20-1 to TRBJ1-5; D uncertain. Germline V CDR1 and CDR2: DFQATT, SNEGSKA (reference sequence). Between the trimmed V and J ends, which lost 4 bases and 4 bases, there was a span of 8 bases. The CDR3 consists of 12 residues. CDR3 sequence reads: CSAIQINQPQHF. In DNA form, the CDR3 reads TGCAGTGCTATCCAGATAAATCAGCCCCAGCATTTT.

This clonotype was detected only a few times. The chain uses TRBV5-1 and TRBJ2-5; D remains ambiguous. The CDR3 is 14 amino acids. Trimming removed 0 bases from V and 0 bases from J, with 6 bases in between. Per the germline V gene, CDR1 is SGHRS and CDR2 is YFSETQ. CDR3 DNA sequence: TGCGCCAGCAGCTTGGAGGGTTACCAAGAGACCCAGTACTTC. It translates to CASSLEGYQETQYF.

This clonotype was counted only a few times. The rearrangement joins TRBV13 to TRBJ2-5; D possibly corresponds to TRBD2 (5 bases). V lost 5 bases and J lost 7, with 14 bases in between. The germline gives CDR1 PRHDT, CDR2 FYEKMQ (reference sequence). The CDR3 contains 13 residues. CDR3 DNA: TGTGCCAGCAGCCCCCGGGGTGGAGGGACCCAGTACTTC. Translation gives CASSPRGGGTQYF.

The rearrangement uses TRBV3-1 and TRBJ2-5; a weak D match, TRBD1 (5 bases). The V end was cut by 2 bases, the J end by 4 bases, with 11 bases between. Per the germline V gene, CDR1 is LGHDT and CDR2 is YNNKEL (reference sequence). The CDR3 length is 14 residues. The CDR3 reads CASSQPGLSETQYF. The CDR3 DNA reads TGTGCCAGCAGCCAACCAGGGTTGTCAGAGACCCAGTACTTC.

This clonotype was seen more than once but under ten times. The chain has TRBV7-9 and TRBJ1-5; unclear D gene. Germline CDR1 and CDR2: SEHNR and FQNEAQ (reference sequence). V gave up 4 bases and J gave up 1 base, with 8 bases separating them. The CDR3 has 14 residues. The CDR3: CASSSAISNQPQHF. The CDR3 DNA reads TGTGCCAGCAGCTCCGCTATCAGCAATCAGCCCCAGCATTTT.

The table lists this clonotype with many counts. The chain uses TRBV5-1 and TRBJ2-1; 11 bases are a match to TRBD2. The CDR3 has 15 residues. The germline V gene has CDR1 SGHRS and CDR2 YFSETQ. J gave up 7 bases and V 3 bases, and 6 bases lay outside the gene matches. The CDR3 loop reads CASSSLSGGENEQFF. CDR3 nucleotides: TGCGCCAGCAGCTCCCTTAGCGGGGGGGAAAATGAGCAGTTCTTC.

The CDR3 DNA follows: TGTGCCAGCAGTTACTCAATGGGGTCAGTGAGCAATCAGCCCCAGCATTTT. Translated: CASSYSMGSVSNQPQHF. The V gene is TRBV6-2 or TRBV6-3, the J gene TRBJ1-5; D remains ambiguous. CDR1 is MNHEY and CDR2 is SVGEGT in the germline V gene. The CDR3 consists of 17 residues. The V end was cut by 0 bases, the J end by 1 base, with 13 bases between.

In this sample, this clonotype turned up a few times. Since a much larger clone is just one base distant, this may be a read error. This chain links TRBV29-1 with TRBJ2-5, with D possibly TRBD2 on 6 matching bases. Between the trimmed V and J ends, which lost 7 bases and 5 bases, there was a span of 23 bases. Germline CDR1 reads SQVTM; CDR2 reads ANQGSEA. CDR3 size: 15 residues. CDR3 sequence: CSAGDPFGTSETQYF. Written as DNA, the CDR3 is TGCAGCGCTGGAGACCCCTTCGGGACTTCTGAGACCCAGTACTTC. The variable domain in full, with the rest retrieved from reference TRBV29-1 and TRBJ2-5, is SAVISQKPSRDICQRGTSLTIQCQVDSQVTMMFWYRQQPGQSLTLIATANQGSEATYESGFVIDKFPISRPNLTFSTLTVSNMSPEDSSIYLCSAGDPFGTSETQYFGPGTRLLVL.

At least ten counts were recorded for this clonotype. This rearrangement joins TRBV5-5 to TRBJ2-3; the D gene is possibly TRBD1 (5 bases). Trimming pared 4 bases from V and 0 bases from J, leaving 15 bases between. The CDR3 is 16 residues long. Germline V gene data show CDR1 as SGHKS and CDR2 as YYEKEE (reference sequence). In nucleotides, the CDR3 is TGTGCCAGCAGCCTAGGTGGGGCGACTAGCACAGATACGCAGTATTTT. It translates to CASSLGGATSTDTQYF. The whole variable domain, filled in from reference TRBV5-5 and TRBJ2-3, reads DAGVTQSPTHLIKTRGQQVTLRCSPISGHKSVSWYQQVLGQGPQFIFQYYEKEERGRGNFPDRFSARQFPNYSSELNVNALLLGDSALYLCASSLGGATSTDTQYFGPGTRLTVL.

This sequence joins TRBV6-5 and TRBJ2-7; the match to TRBD2 covers 10 bases. Per the germline V gene, CDR1 is MNHEY and CDR2 is SVGAGI. Trimming cost V 5 bases and J 0 bases; bases outside gene matches: 4. There are 15 residues in the CDR3. CDR3 residues: CASSTSSGSSYEQYF. DNA for the CDR3: TGTGCCAGCAGTACTTCTAGCGGGAGCTCCTACGAGCAGTACTTC.

This clonotype was counted only a few times. V gene TRBV11-1 combines with J gene TRBJ2-1; D tentatively reads TRBD1 or TRBD2 (6 bases each). The length of the CDR3 is 16 residues. Germline CDR1 reads SGHAT; CDR2 reads FQDESV (reference sequence). Between the trimmed V and J ends, which lost 2 bases and 6 bases, there was a span of 17 bases. In nucleotides, the CDR3 is TGTGCCAGCAGCTTATCTTGGGGGGCCTTCCGCAATGAGCAGTTCTTC. It codes for CASSLSWGAFRNEQFF.

This clonotype has at least ten counts. V gene TRBV5-1 combines with J gene TRBJ2-3, with 10 bases fitting TRBD2. The CDR3 has 15 amino acids. The V gene's germline CDR1 is SGHRS and CDR2 YFSETQ. V lost 4 bases and J lost 0; bases outside the gene matches: 2. This CDR3 reads CASSPSGRSTDTQYF. CDR3 coding DNA: TGCGCCAGCAGCCCTAGCGGGAGAAGCACAGATACGCAGTATTTT.